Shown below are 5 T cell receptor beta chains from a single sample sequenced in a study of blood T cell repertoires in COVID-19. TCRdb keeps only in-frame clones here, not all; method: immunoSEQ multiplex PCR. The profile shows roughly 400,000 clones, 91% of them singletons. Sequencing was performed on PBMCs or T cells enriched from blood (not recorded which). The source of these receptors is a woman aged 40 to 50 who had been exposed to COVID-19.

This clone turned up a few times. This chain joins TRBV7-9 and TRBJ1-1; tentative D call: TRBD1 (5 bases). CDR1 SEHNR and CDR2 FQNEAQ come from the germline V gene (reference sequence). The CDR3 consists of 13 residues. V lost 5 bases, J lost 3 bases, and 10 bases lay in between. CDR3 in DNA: TGTGCCAGCAGCCGCGGGGCCTACACTGAAGCTTTCTTT. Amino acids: CASSRGAYTEAFF.

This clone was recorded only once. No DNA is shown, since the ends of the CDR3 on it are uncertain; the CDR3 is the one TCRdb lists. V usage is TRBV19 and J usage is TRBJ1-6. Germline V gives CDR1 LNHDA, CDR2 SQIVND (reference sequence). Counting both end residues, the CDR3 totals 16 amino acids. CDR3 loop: CASTSGGGRFNSPLHF.

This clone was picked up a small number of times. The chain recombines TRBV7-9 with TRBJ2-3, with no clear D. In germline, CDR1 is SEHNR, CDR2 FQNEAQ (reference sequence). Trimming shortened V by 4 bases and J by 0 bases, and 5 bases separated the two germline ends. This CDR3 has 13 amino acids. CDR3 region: CASSYGSTDTQYF. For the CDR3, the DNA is TGTGCCAGCAGCTATGGCAGCACAGATACGCAGTATTTT.

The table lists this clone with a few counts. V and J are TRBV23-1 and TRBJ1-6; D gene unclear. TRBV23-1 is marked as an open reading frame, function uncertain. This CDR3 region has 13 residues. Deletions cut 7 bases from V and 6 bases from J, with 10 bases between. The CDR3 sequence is CASTGNSNSPLHF. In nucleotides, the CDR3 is TGCGCCAGCACGGGGAACAGTAATTCACCCCTCCACTTT.

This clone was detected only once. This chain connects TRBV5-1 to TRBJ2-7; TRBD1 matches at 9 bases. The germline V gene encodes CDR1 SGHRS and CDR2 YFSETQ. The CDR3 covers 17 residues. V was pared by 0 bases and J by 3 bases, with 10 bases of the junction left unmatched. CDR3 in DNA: TGCGCCAGCAGCTTGGCCAGGGACAGGGTTGGCCTCTACGAGCAGTACTTC. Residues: CASSLARDRVGLYEQYF.